The 10 T cell receptor beta chains below all came from one sample that was sequenced in a study of molecular identifiers for immune sequencing clone quantification. TCRdb fed the PCR reads into MiXCR, producing one record per CDR3 protein. The data contain 40,000 to 50,000 distinct CDR3 sequences, 15% to 20% of them singletons. Sequenced: naive CD8+ T cells from blood, with Jurkat cell RNA spiked in. Specified subset: FACS-sorted CD8+CD4-CCR7+CD45RA+ naive T cells. These receptors were taken from a human donor in good health. Some libraries in this study had Jurkat cell RNA spiked in.

This clonotype came up many times. The V and J genes are TRBV20-1 and TRBJ2-7, with 8 bases that match TRBD2. Germline CDR1 is DFQATT and CDR2 is SNEGSKA (reference sequence). Unmatched junction bases numbered 11, after V lost 6 bases and J lost 4 bases. This CDR3 has 14 residues. CDR3 sequence: CSARYGGAGYEQYF. The CDR3 DNA reads TGCAGTGCCAGATACGGGGGGGCTGGTTACGAGCAGTACTTC.

This clonotype has at least ten counts. The chain uses TRBV11-1 and TRBJ2-3, with TRBD2 identical over 10 bases. CDR1 SGHAT and CDR2 FQDESV come from the germline V gene (reference sequence). V shed 0 bases, J shed 4 bases, and the junction held 4 bases outside the gene matches. CDR3 length: 16 amino acids. CDR3: CASSLAATSGSDTQYF. The CDR3 DNA is TGTGCCAGCAGCTTAGCCGCGACTAGCGGGTCAGATACGCAGTATTTT.

The chain carries TRBV6-2 or TRBV6-3 and TRBJ2-7, with D perhaps matching TRBD1 (6 bases). V was cut by 2 bases and J by 5 bases, with 10 bases left in between. Per germline, CDR1 MNHEY and CDR2 SVGEGT. The CDR3 runs to 13 residues. The CDR3 region is CASSYTQGNEQYF. The CDR3 coding sequence is TGTGCCAGCAGTTACACCCAGGGGAACGAGCAGTACTTC.

Regarding this clonotype: This sequence may be a read error, since a much larger clone differs from it by one base. The gene calls are TRBV4-1 and TRBJ2-7; D gene unclear. Germline V gene data show CDR1 as MGHRA and CDR2 as YSYEKL. The CDR3 spans 13 residues. The CDR3 region has the DNA TGCGCCAGCAGCCCCCCTGCCGTTTACGGGCAGTACTTC. Amino acid sequence: CASSPPAVYGQYF.

This clonotype appeared many times. The chain is built from TRBV6-1 and TRBJ2-3, with 7 bases identical to TRBD1. Germline trimming cut 4 bases from V and 3 bases from J; bases unmatched to any gene: 10. This CDR3 is 16 amino acids long. Germline assignment: CDR1 MNHNS and CDR2 SASEGT. CDR3 coding DNA: TGTGCCAGCAGTGCTGGGACAGTGGACCAAACAGATACGCAGTATTTT. This codes for CASSAGTVDQTDTQYF.

There are many counts of this clonotype. The chain employs TRBV7-8 and TRBJ1-1, with 7 nucleotides matching TRBD1. V trimming: 3 bases; J trimming: 1 base; junction bases outside the gene matches: 8. Germline values: CDR1 SGHVS, CDR2 FQNEAQ. The CDR3 has 16 residues. CDR3 DNA sequence: TGTGCCAGCAGCTTGGGGTGGGACAGCCAGAACACTGAAGCTTTCTTT. It is translated as CASSLGWDSQNTEAFF.

This clonotype was counted at least ten times. The rearrangement joins TRBV5-1 to TRBJ2-5; unclear D gene. Germline CDR1 is SGHRS and CDR2 is YFSETQ. This CDR3 is 15 amino acids long. Deletions cut 4 bases from V and 1 base from J, with 14 bases between. The CDR3 reads CASSHFTTFQETQYF. CDR3 bases: TGCGCCAGCAGCCACTTTACTACCTTCCAAGAGACCCAGTACTTC.

This clonotype occurred many times. This chain links TRBV7-9 with TRBJ2-3; D not resolved. The germline V gene encodes CDR1 SEHNR and CDR2 FQNEAQ (reference sequence). Between the trimmed V and J ends, which lost 5 bases and 5 bases, there was a span of 11 bases. The CDR3 totals 13 residues. This chain's CDR3 is CASSQPERDTQYF. In DNA form, the CDR3 reads TGTGCCAGCAGCCAACCGGAGCGAGATACGCAGTATTTT.

This clonotype was recorded many times. The chain recombines TRBV25-1 with TRBJ2-3; no clear D. Germline V gene lookup returns CDR1 MGHDK and CDR2 SYGVNS. The CDR3 has 16 amino acids. V was pared by 5 bases and J by 5 bases, with 20 bases between. CDR3 amino acids: CASSFGMSSTGDTQYF. DNA of the CDR3: TGTGCCAGCAGTTTCGGAATGTCAAGCACGGGAGATACGCAGTATTTT.

The sample holds many counts of this clonotype. J is TRBJ2-3 and V is TRBV11-2; the D gene is possibly TRBD2 (5 bases). This CDR3 has 16 amino acids. The germline V gene has CDR1 SGHAT and CDR2 FQNNGV. Trimming took 1 base from V and 1 from J, leaving 12 bases between them. The CDR3 bases are TGTGCCAGCAGCTTAGTAAGCGTGCGGGGCACAGATACGCAGTATTTT. It encodes CASSLVSVRGTDTQYF.